Sequencing of this T cell receptor beta chain was carried out in a study of Ad26.COV2.S vaccination and SARS-CoV-2 variants. Study-level information: The study gave Ad26.COV2.S intramuscularly, once or twice 56 days apart. Study-wide findings and caveats: Vaccine recipients surpassed placebo recipients in spike-specific TCR breadth. Comparable non-spike TCR breadth was observed in vaccine and placebo recipients.

Trimming left V 2 bases short and J 7 bases short, with 5 bases between. The germline CDR1 and CDR2 sequences are MNHNS and SASEGT. There are 11 residues in the CDR3. Turning to this clone: Its antigen is as yet unknown.

Sequencing was performed with immunoSEQ multiplex PCR; in TCRdb, only in-frame clones are kept and a portion is missing. The sample lists more than 400,000 clones, 92% occurring once. The treatment denotes: roughly 20 received Ad26.COV2.S at low or high dose, single or two shots; a few received placebo; per-sample allocation not given. Sampling took place 63 days after the first vaccine or placebo injection. The sample came from a Boston adult aged 18-55 years. The sequencing here drew on peripheral blood, taken in a trial of Ad26.COV2.S vaccine versus placebo. The chain combines TRBV6-1 with TRBJ1-1; no firm D call. The sequence was obtained from a person aged 18-60 years who received the Ad26.COV2.S COVID-19 vaccine or a placebo. The CDR3 spells CASSEWYEAFF. The CDR3 nucleotides read TGTGCCAGCAGTGAATGGTATGAAGCTTTCTTT.